This T cell receptor beta chain was captured in a study of graft-versus-host responses after intestinal transplantation. Assay used: immunoSEQ multiplex PCR; TCRdb lists only in-frame clones, some missing. The sample records about 85,000 clones, 91% being singletons. V was pared by 1 base and J by 4 bases, with 8 bases between. The CDR3 consists of 13 residues. The V gene's germline CDR1 is MNHEY and CDR2 SMNVEV (reference sequence). Turning to this clone: What it binds is unknown.

This TCR was recovered from a human donor who was the organ donor for an intestinal transplant. This rearrangement joins TRBV27 to TRBJ2-7, with D uncertain. Sequencing was performed on unstimulated CD8+ T cells sorted from spleen or lymph node cells, taken before transplant. CDR3 nucleotide sequence: TGTGCCAGCAGTTTATACGACCATTACGAGCAGTACTTC. Translated, it gives CASSLYDHYEQYF.